The rows below give T cell receptor beta chains drawn from one sample of a study of beta chain features in type 1 diabetes. Profiling relied on immunoSEQ multiplex PCR, and the TCRdb table lists in-frame clones only, not all of them. The sample includes 300,000 to 350,000 clones, around a fifth of them seen just once. The sequencing input was naive CD4+ T cells from blood. The receptors derive from a woman aged 18 to 35 in good health. Each CDR3 is given with its conserved first and last residue. The D gene is left open where the match is weak. Clone size is given for some rows only: seen once, a few or many times, or a class if the clone is expanded.

TRBV7-8	TRBJ2-2	few	NA	CASSSAGGALVWELFF	TGTGCCAGCAGCTCGGCTGGGGGGGCTCTCGTCTGGGAGCTGTTTTTT
TRBV7-2	TRBJ1-2	few	NA	CASSLTGRGGYTF	TGTGCCAGCAGCCTAACAGGAAGAGGAGGCTACACCTTC
TRBV27	TRBJ2-1	NA	NA	CASSLRGPSYNEQFF	TGTGCCAGCAGTTTACGAGGTCCCTCCTACAATGAGCAGTTCTTC
TRBV5-1	TRBJ2-2	NA	NA	CASSLDGQNTGELFF	TGCGCCAGCAGCTTGGATGGCCAGAACACCGGGGAGCTGTTTTTT
TRBV2	TRBJ1-1	NA	NA	CASSEFSEAFF	TGTGCCAGCAGTGAATTCAGTGAAGCTTTCTTT
TRBV5-1	TRBJ2-5	NA	TRBD2	CASTRLAEETQYF	TGCGCCAGCACGAGACTAGCGGAAGAGACCCAGTACTTC
TRBV25-1	TRBJ1-2	NA	NA	CASNSGRRDGYTF	TGTGCCAGCAACTCCGGGAGAAGAGATGGCTACACCTTC
TRBV9	TRBJ2-1	few	NA	CASSGLSLAVTNEQFF	TGTGCCAGCAGCGGTCTAAGCCTTGCTGTTACCAATGAGCAGTTCTTC
TRBV5-5	TRBJ2-7	once	NA	CASSLTSYEQYF	TGTGCCAGCAGCCTGACTAGCTACGAGCAGTACTTC
TRBV30	TRBJ2-2	few	NA	CAWSVRGAGELFF	TGTGCCTGGAGTGTACGCGGGGCCGGGGAGCTGTTTTTT
TRBV19	TRBJ2-1	NA	NA	CASNNYNEQFF	TGTGCCAGTAATAATTACAATGAGCAGTTCTTC
TRBV7-9	TRBJ1-1	few	NA	CASSFRGRNTEAFF	TGTGCCAGCAGTTTCAGGGGAAGAAACACTGAAGCTTTCTTT
TRBV5-1	TRBJ2-7	few	TRBD1	CASRAEIGQGTSEQYF	TGCGCCAGCAGAGCAGAAATTGGACAGGGAACAAGCGAGCAGTACTTC
TRBV7-2	TRBJ2-3	NA	TRBD2	CASSLGLAGWDTQYF	TGTGCCAGCAGCTTAGGACTAGCGGGGTGGGATACGCAGTATTTT
TRBV21-1	TRBJ1-4	few	NA	CASSGREGNEKLFF	TGTGCCAGCAGCGGAAGGGAGGGTAATGAAAAACTGTTTTTT
TRBV11-2	TRBJ2-4	once	NA	CASSLASGAKNIQYF	TGTGCCAGCAGCTTAGCAAGCGGGGCCAAAAACATTCAGTACTTC
TRBV20-1	TRBJ1-2	NA	TRBD1	CSAQGDYGYTF	TGCAGTGCCCAGGGGGACTATGGCTACACCTTC
TRBV19	TRBJ2-1	NA	TRBD1	CASSPLDRGHEQFF	TGTGCCAGTAGTCCTCTGGACAGGGGCCATGAGCAGTTCTTC
TRBV15	TRBJ1-6	NA	NA	CATSGNGGSYNSPLHF	TGTGCCACCAGCGGAAACGGAGGCTCCTATAATTCACCCCTCCACTTT
TRBV30	TRBJ1-4	NA	TRBD1	CAWAGQGSNEKLFF	TGTGCCTGGGCTGGACAGGGTAGTAATGAAAAACTGTTTTTT
TRBV5-4	TRBJ1-1	few	NA	CASSQGMNTEAFF	TGTGCCAGCAGTCAGGGGATGAACACTGAAGCTTTCTTT
TRBV7-9	TRBJ1-5	few	NA	CASSSQEGQPQHF	TGTGCCAGCAGCTCGCAGGAGGGTCAGCCCCAGCATTTT
TRBV5-1	TRBJ2-1	NA	NA	CASSNGQTSSYNEQFF	TGCGCCAGCAGCAATGGACAGACGAGCTCCTACAATGAGCAGTTCTTC
TRBV5-1	TRBJ1-5	few	NA	CASSPYGDQPQHF	TGCGCCAGCAGCCCGTACGGAGATCAGCCCCAGCATTTT
TRBV29-1	TRBJ2-7	few	TRBD2	CSVYGLAGAIYEQYF	TGCAGCGTTTACGGCCTAGCGGGAGCTATATACGAGCAGTACTTC
TRBV2	TRBJ2-7	NA	NA	CASSGRTADYEQYF	TGTGCCAGCAGTGGCAGGACTGCCGATTACGAGCAGTACTTC
TRBV5-8	TRBJ2-1	NA	TRBD1	CASSFRGTGTYNEQFF	TGTGCCAGCAGCTTCCGCGGGACAGGTACCTACAATGAGCAGTTCTTC
TRBV30	TRBJ1-6	few	NA	CAWSVLSSPLHF	TGTGCCTGGAGCGTCTTGAGTTCACCCCTCCACTTT
TRBV19	TRBJ2-1	NA	NA	CASSILGSSYNEQFF	TGTGCCAGTAGTATACTCGGTAGCTCCTACAATGAGCAGTTCTTC
TRBV5-1	TRBJ2-7	few	NA	CASSLTGPDYEQYF	TGCGCCAGCAGCTTGACAGGGCCCGACTACGAGCAGTACTTC